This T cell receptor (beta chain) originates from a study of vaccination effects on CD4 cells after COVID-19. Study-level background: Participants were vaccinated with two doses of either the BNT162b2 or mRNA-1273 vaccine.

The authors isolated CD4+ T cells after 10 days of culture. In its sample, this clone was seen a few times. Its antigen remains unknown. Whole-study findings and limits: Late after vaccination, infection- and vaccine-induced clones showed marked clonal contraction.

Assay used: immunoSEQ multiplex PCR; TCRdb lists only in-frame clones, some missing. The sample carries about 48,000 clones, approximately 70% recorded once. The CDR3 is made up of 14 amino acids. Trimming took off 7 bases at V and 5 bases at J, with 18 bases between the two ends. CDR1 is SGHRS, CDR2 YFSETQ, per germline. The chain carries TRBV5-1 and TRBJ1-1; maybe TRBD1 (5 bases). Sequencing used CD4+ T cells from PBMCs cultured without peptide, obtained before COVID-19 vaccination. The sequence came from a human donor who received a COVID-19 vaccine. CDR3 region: CASRPGPSETEAFF. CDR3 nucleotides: TGCGCCAGCCGACCGGGACCAAGCGAGACTGAAGCTTTCTTT.